The source of this T cell receptor beta chain is a study of blood T cell repertoires in COVID-19. Study as a whole: The origin of the acute and convalescent COVID-19 samples was the United States, Italy and Spain. The cDNA or gDNA used as material had been derived from T cells, B-cell-depleted T cells, or PBMCs.

There are 16 residues in the CDR3. V lost 1 base and J lost 5; bases outside the gene matches: 8. CDR1 and CDR2 from the germline V gene are MNHNS and SASEGT. Authors' analysis steps: By means of reference gene primer amplification, nucleated cell counts were estimated. Repertoires were generated with immunoSEQ multiplex PCR, while TCRdb's copy carries only in-frame clones and drops some. D and trimming were read from the DNA, whereas the V and J calls and clone size are those reported in that table. Among about 40,000 clones, around 90% were seen once, and the ten largest hold about 0.36%. Source material: peripheral blood. The genes are TRBV6-1 and TRBJ2-5, with 9 bases identical to TRBD1. This TCR derives from a human donor in a cohort sampled during active COVID-19. As DNA, the CDR3 is TGTGCCAGCAGTGAAGAGCCGGGACAGGGATGGGAGACCCAGTACTTC. Amino acids: CASSEEPGQGWETQYF.